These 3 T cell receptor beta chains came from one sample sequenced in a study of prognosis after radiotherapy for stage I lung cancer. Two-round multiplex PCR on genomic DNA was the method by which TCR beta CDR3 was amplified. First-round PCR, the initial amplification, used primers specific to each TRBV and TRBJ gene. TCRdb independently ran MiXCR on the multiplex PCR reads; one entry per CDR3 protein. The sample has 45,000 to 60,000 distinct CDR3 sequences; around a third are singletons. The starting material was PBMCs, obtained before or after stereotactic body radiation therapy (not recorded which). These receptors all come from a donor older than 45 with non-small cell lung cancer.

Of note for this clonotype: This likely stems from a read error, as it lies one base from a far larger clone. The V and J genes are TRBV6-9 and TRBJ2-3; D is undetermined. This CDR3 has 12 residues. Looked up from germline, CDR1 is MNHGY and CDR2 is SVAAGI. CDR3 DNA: TGTGCCAGTAGTTTTAGCACATATACGCAGTATTTT. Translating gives CASSFSTYTQYF.

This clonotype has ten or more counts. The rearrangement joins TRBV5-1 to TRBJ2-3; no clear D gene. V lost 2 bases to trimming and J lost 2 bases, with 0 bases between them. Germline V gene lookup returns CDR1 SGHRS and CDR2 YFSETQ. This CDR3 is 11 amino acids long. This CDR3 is CASSFTDTQYF. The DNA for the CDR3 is TGCGCCAGCAGCTTCACAGATACGCAGTATTTT.

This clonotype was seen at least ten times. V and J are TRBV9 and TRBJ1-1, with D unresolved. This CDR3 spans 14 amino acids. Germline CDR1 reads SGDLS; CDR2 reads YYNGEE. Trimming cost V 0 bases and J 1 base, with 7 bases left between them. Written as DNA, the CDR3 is TGTGCCAGCAGCGTAGCCACTACGAACACTGAAGCTTTCTTT. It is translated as CASSVATTNTEAFF. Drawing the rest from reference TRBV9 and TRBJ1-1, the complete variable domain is DSGVTQTPKHLITATGQRVTLRCSPRSGDLSVYWYQQSLDQGLQFLIQYYNGEERAKGNILERFSAQQFPDLHSELNLSSLELGDSALYFCASSVATTNTEAFFGQGTRLTVV.